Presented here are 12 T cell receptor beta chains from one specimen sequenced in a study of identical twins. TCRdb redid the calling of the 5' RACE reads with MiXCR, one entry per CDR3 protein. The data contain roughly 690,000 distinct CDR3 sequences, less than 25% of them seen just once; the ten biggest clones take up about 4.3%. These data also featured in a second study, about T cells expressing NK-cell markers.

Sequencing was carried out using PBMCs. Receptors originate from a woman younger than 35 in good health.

CDR3 amino acids: CASRLAGTTYNEQFF. The CDR3 bases are TGTGCCAGCAGGTTGGCCGGGACCACCTACAATGAGCAGTTCTTC. The chain carries TRBV12-3 or TRBV12-4 and TRBJ2-1; D may match TRBD1 or TRBD2 (5 bases each). The CDR3 is 15 amino acids. Deletions cut 6 bases from V and 2 bases from J, with 14 bases between.

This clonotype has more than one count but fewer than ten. In DNA, the CDR3 is TGCGCCAGCAGCGGAGAGGGTAGCAACAATGAGCAGTTCTTC. Translating it yields CASSGEGSNNEQFF. The chain links TRBV5-1 to TRBJ2-1, with a weak D call TRBD2 (5 bases). In germline, CDR1 is SGHRS, CDR2 YFSETQ. V lost 4 bases and J lost 5, with 13 bases in between. The CDR3 sequence is 14 residues long.

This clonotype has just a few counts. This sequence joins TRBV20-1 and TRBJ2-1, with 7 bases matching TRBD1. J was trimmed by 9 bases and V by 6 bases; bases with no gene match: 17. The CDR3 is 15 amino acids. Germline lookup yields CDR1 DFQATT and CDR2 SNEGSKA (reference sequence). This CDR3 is CSARTGTASILEQFF. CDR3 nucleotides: TGCAGTGCCCGAACCGGGACAGCCTCAATACTTGAGCAGTTCTTC.

The CDR3 DNA follows: TGTGCCAGCAGTCTTCTGACTAGCGGGATCGGCTACAATGAGCAGTTCTTC. Protein product: CASSLLTSGIGYNEQFF. The chain combines TRBV7-2 with TRBJ2-1, with 11 bases lining up with TRBD2. The CDR3 totals 17 residues. J lost 3 bases, V lost 6 bases, and 10 bases had no gene match. CDR1 and CDR2 (germline): SGHTA, FQGNSA.

CDR3 amino acids: CASSLPGTANEQYF. The CDR3 DNA follows: TGCGCCAGCAGTCTGCCAGGGACAGCTAACGAGCAGTACTTC. The V and J genes are TRBV5-1 and TRBJ2-7, with 7 bases lining up with TRBD1. Germline CDR1 reads SGHRS; CDR2 reads YFSETQ. The trim removed 5 bases at V and 5 bases at J, leaving 10 bases unmatched. The length of the CDR3 is 14 residues.

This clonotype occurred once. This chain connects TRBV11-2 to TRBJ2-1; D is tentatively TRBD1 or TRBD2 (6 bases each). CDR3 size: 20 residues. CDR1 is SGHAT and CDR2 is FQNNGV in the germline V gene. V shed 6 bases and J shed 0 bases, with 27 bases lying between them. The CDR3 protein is CASRDPLGGSGMSSYNEQFF. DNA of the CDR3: TGTGCCAGCAGGGACCCCTTAGGGGGTAGCGGTATGAGCTCCTACAATGAGCAGTTCTTC. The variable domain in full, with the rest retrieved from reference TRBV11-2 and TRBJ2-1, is EAGVAQSPRYKIIEKRQSVAFWCNPISGHATLYWYQQILGQGPKLLIQFQNNGVVDDSQLPKDRFSAERLKGVDSTLKIQPAKLEDSAVYLCASRDPLGGSGMSSYNEQFFGPGTRLTVL.

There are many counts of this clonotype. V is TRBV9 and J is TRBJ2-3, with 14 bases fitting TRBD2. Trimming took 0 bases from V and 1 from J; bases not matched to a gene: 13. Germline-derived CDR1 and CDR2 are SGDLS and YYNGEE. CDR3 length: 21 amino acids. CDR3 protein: CASSVVPGTSGGPLGTDTQYF. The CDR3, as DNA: TGTGCCAGCAGCGTAGTCCCTGGGACTAGCGGGGGCCCCCTGGGCACAGATACGCAGTATTTT.

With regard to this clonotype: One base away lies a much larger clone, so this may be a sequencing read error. The CDR3 reads CSARLTGITQYF. In DNA, the CDR3 is TGCAGTGCTAGGTTAACAGGGATAACCCAGTACTTC. The chain couples TRBV20-1 to TRBJ2-5; tentative D call: TRBD1 (6 bases). The V end lost 3 bases, the J end lost 8 bases, and 13 bases lay between the germline ends. Germline values: CDR1 DFQATT, CDR2 SNEGSKA (reference sequence). The CDR3 length is 12 residues.

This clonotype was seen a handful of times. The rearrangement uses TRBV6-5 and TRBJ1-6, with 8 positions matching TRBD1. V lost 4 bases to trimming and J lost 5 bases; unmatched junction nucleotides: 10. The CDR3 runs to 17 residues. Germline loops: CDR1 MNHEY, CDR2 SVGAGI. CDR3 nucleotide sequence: TGTGCCAGCAGTTTACGGACAGGGCTAAGGGATAATTCACCCCTCCACTTT. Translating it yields CASSLRTGLRDNSPLHF.

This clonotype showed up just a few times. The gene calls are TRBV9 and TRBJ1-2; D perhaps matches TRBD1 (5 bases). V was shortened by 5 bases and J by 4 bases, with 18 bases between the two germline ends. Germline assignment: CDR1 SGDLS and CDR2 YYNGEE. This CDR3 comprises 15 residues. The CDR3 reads CASSGRAKSVYGYTF. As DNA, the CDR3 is TGTGCCAGCAGTGGCAGGGCGAAATCCGTCTATGGCTACACCTTC.

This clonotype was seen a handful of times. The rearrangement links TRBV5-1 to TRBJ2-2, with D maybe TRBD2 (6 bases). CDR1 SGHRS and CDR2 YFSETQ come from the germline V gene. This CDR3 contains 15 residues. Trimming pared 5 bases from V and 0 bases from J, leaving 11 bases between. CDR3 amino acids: CASRRGGANTGELFF. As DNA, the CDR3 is TGCGCCAGCAGACGGGGCGGGGCGAACACCGGGGAGCTGTTTTTT. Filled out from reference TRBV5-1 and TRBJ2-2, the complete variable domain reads KAGVTQTPRYLIKTRGQQVTLSCSPISGHRSVSWYQQTPGQGLQFLFEYFSETQRNKGNFPGRFSGRQFSNSRSEMNVSTLELGDSALYLCASRRGGANTGELFFGEGSRLTVL.

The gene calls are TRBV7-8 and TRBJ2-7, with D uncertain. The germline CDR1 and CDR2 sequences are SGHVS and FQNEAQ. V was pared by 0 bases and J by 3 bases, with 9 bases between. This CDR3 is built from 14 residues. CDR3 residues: CASSLAERNYEQYF. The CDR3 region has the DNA TGTGCCAGCAGCTTAGCGGAACGGAACTACGAGCAGTACTTC. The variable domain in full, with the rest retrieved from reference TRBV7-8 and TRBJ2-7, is GAGVSQSPRYKVAKRGQDVALRCDPISGHVSLFWYQQALGQGPEFLTYFQNEAQLDKSGLPSDRFFAERPEGSVSTLKIQRTQQEDSAVYLCASSLAERNYEQYFGPGTRLTVT.